The T cell receptor (beta chain) described here comes from a study of blood T cell repertoires in COVID-19. Study details: Sites in the United States, Italy and Spain provided acute and convalescent COVID-19 samples. PBMCs, B-cell-depleted T cells, or T cells provided the cDNA or gDNA that made up the material.

Original processing notes: Cell counts per sample came from amplifying reference gene primers. The table came from immunoSEQ multiplex PCR; TCRdb's copy has only in-frame clones and leaves some out. The DNA gave D and trimming, while V, J and clone size come from that table. Among fewer than 300,000 clones listed, approximately 82% were seen once. The CDR3 sequence is 11 residues long. V lost 5 bases and J lost 9, with 8 bases in between. In germline, CDR1 is SGHTA, CDR2 FQGTGA. Sequencing was performed on peripheral blood. V and J are TRBV7-3 and TRBJ2-1, with D possibly TRBD1 on 6 matching bases. This clonotype was sampled from a man aged 80 or over with acute or convalescent COVID-19. The CDR3 loop is CASSLGGEQFF. The CDR3 DNA is TGTGCCAGCAGCCTAGGGGGTGAGCAGTTCTTC. Supplemented by reference TRBV7-3 and TRBJ2-1, the full variable domain reads GAGVSQTPSNKVTEKGKYVELRCDPISGHTALYWYRQSLGQGPEFLIYFQGTGAADDSGLPNDRFFAVRPEGSVSTLKIQRTERGDSAVYLCASSLGGEQFFGPGTRLTVL.